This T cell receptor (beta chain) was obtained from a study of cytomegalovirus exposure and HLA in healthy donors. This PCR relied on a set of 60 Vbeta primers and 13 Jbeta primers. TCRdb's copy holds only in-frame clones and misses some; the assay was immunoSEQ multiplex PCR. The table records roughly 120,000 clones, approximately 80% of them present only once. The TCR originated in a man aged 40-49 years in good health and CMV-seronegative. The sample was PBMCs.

CDR3 residues: CASKRGGLGDTQYF. In DNA, the CDR3 is TGTGCCTCCAAGCGGGGGGGCCTGGGAGATACGCAGTATTTT. V and J are TRBV30 and TRBJ2-3; 10 positions match TRBD2. With V trimmed by 7 bases and J by 5 bases, 9 bases remained unmatched. Germline-derived CDR1 and CDR2 are GTSNPN and SVGIG (reference sequence). CDR3 length: 14 residues.